The T cell receptor beta chain described here comes from a study of tumour-infiltrating T cells in Burkitt lymphoma. Sequencing used immunoSEQ multiplex PCR; TCRdb keeps in-frame clones, though not all of them. The sample consists of some 1,700 clones, approximately 17% of them appearing once. With 6 bases clipped from V and 6 bases from J, the junction kept 2 bases outside the gene matches. CDR3 length: 11 amino acids. The germline gives CDR1 MNHNS, CDR2 SASEGT. This clone occurred a few times. The sequencing sample was made of tumor tissue. The chain employs TRBV6-1 and TRBJ2-7; the match to TRBD1 covers 7 bases. The receptor was isolated from a human donor with diffuse large B-cell lymphoma. CDR3 sequence reads: CASRQGTEQYF. As DNA, the CDR3 is TGTGCCAGCAGACAGGGGACCGAGCAGTACTTC.